This T cell receptor (beta chain) was sequenced for a study of cytomegalovirus exposure and HLA in healthy donors. From germline, CDR1 is MDHEN and CDR2 SYDVKM. The CDR3 has 15 residues. The V segment lost 7 bases and the J segment 7 bases; nucleotides outside the gene matches: 13. Produced via immunoSEQ multiplex PCR; TCRdb's table is partial and in-frame only. This sample has roughly 350,000 clones, with roughly 88% found just once. Sequenced: PBMCs. The V and J genes are TRBV28 and TRBJ1-5; 7 positions match TRBD1. This TCR was sampled from a woman between 18 and 29 years old in good health and CMV-seronegative. The CDR3 sequence is CASNLDGTESQPQHF. CDR3 nucleotide sequence: TGTGCCAGCAACCTAGACGGGACAGAGTCCCAGCCCCAGCATTTT.